This TCR beta chain was identified during a study of T cell repertoires in cytomegalovirus infection (dated by TCRdb to between 2018 and 2020). For context, the study as a whole: Donor HLA type was relevant to the analysis, as public TCR beta signatures indicated carriage of CMV infection together with the matching HLA type.

At the junction V is shortened by 3 bases and J by 4 bases, with 12 bases in between. The cysteine opens and the phenylalanine closes a CDR3 of 14 amino acids. Only CDR3 DNA is held: 42 bases, read in frame from base 1. CDR1 and CDR2, per the germline V gene, are KGHSH and LQKENI. On this clonotype: No cognate antigen has been identified for it. The record has no base qualities; no much larger clone is one base away.

Results the study describes overall, beyond this receptor: The ex vivo response was dominated by HLA-C-restricted CMV-specific TCR beta clonotypes, and the single most frequent clonotype in two of eight donors was supplied by these HLA-C-restricted clonotypes. In both this cohort and an independent roughly 400-donor cohort, the cumulative frequency of public TCR beta family members distinguished carriers of CMV infection plus the relevant HLA type.

The reads were generated on an Illumina HiSeq 1500. TCRdb reanalyzed the raw reads on its own, using fastp at Q25 for trimming and MiXCR for clone calling, and kept in-frame beta chains. For every CDR3 protein sequence, its rows merge into one entry that carries the most common genes and DNA. The sample profile shows about 490,000 distinct CDR3 sequences; about 10% of them were found once. About a tenth of the sample belongs to the ten largest clones. This sequence was found in a human donor in good health (CMV status not recorded). Some clones in this sample may be carry-over from other donors' samples. This chain is built from TRBV18 and TRBJ1-1; the D gene cannot be named for sure. The sequenced sample consisted of PBMCs. The sequenced DNA: TGTGCCAGCTCACCGGGGAACAGCTTCACTGAAGCTTTCTTT. Its coded protein is CASSPGNSFTEAFF.